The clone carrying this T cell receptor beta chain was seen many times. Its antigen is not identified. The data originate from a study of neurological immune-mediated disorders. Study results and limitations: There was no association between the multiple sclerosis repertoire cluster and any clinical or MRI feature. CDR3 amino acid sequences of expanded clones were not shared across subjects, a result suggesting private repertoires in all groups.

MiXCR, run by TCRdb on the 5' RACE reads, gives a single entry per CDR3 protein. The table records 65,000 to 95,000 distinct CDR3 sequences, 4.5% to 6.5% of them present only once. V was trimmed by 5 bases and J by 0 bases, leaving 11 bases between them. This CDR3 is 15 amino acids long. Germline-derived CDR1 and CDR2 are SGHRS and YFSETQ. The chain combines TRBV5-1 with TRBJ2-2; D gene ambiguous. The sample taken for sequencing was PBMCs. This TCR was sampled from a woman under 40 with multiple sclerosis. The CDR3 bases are TGCGCCAGCAGTGATGGACGGACGAACACCGGGGAGCTGTTTTTT. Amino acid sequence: CASSDGRTNTGELFF.